This is a list of T cell receptor beta chains from one sample in a study of human T cells and chemical hapten exposure. TCRdb reprocessed the RACE reads with MiXCR, giving one entry per CDR3 protein. The table shows approximately 88,000 distinct CDR3 sequences, with 10% to 15% occurring only once. Specimen: whole blood, collected in connection with sensitization to the hapten diphenylcyclopropenone (DPC). These receptor sequences come from a woman aged 45-65 years with alopecia areata. Some clones in this sample may be carry-over from other donors' samples. Both conserved end residues are part of each CDR3. A row's size may be missing; if present it is once, few, many or a size class.

-,TRBJ2-1,TRBV7-3,CASSPKGAKYNEQFF
-,TRBJ1-2,TRBV6-6,CASSPGVKPAYGYTF
-,TRBJ1-6,TRBV6-1,CASRDTQDTASSYNSPLHF
many,TRBJ1-1,TRBV21-1,CASLKPGHSNTEAFF
few,TRBJ1-1,TRBV3-1,CASSQWGQGADTEAFF
few,TRBJ1-6,TRBV3-1,CASSQTQDPPRSSPLHF
-,TRBJ2-7,TRBV7-8,CASSSSLAWSVYEQYF
-,TRBJ2-3,TRBV9,CASSVARASTDTQYF
many,TRBJ2-3,TRBV21-1,CASSKGGSNPDTQYF
-,TRBJ2-1,TRBV5-1,CASGREVPYNEQFF
few,TRBJ2-2,TRBV4-2,CASSRLLTRDQVGELFF
-,TRBJ1-2,TRBV20-1,CSAYGNYGYTF
few,TRBJ2-2,TRBV29-1,CSAHVGLGELFF
many,TRBJ1-1,TRBV20-1,CSARPRLNINEAFF